Shown below are 24 T cell receptor beta chains from a single sample sequenced in a study of blood T cell repertoires in COVID-19. Clones were read by immunoSEQ multiplex PCR, and TCRdb kept only the in-frame ones, dropping some. The table shows hundreds of thousands of clones, with approximately 91% occurring only once. Sequences were obtained from peripheral blood. The receptors come from a woman between 70 and 85 years old with COVID-19, enrolled during active disease.

This chain links TRBV30 with TRBJ2-7, with D tentatively TRBD1 (6 bases). Germline lookup yields CDR1 GTSNPN and CDR2 SVGIG (reference sequence). Trimming took off 1 base at V and 0 bases at J, with 10 bases between the two ends. The CDR3 totals 14 residues. The CDR3 DNA is TGTGCCTGGAGTGCCGGCAGGGGCTCCTACGAGCAGTACTTC. Translating gives CAWSAGRGSYEQYF.

There are a few counts of this clone. The rearrangement uses TRBV5-1 and TRBJ1-1; a weak D match, TRBD1 (6 bases). Germline V gives CDR1 SGHRS, CDR2 YFSETQ. The CDR3 contains 14 residues. With 0 bases removed from V and 7 bases from J, the gap between germline ends came to 13 bases. The CDR3 region is CASSLDGTSFEAFF. CDR3 DNA sequence: TGCGCCAGCAGCTTGGACGGGACATCCTTTGAAGCTTTCTTT.

J is TRBJ2-7 and V is TRBV7-9; 8 nucleotides line up with TRBD1. Germline V gene sequence: CDR1 SEHNR, CDR2 FQNEAQ (reference sequence). The CDR3 loop spans 15 amino acids. Trimming cost V 0 bases and J 1 base; bases outside gene matches: 2. The CDR3 loop reads CASSLAWTGSYEQYF. CDR3 in DNA: TGTGCCAGCAGCTTAGCGTGGACAGGGTCCTACGAGCAGTACTTC.

The rearrangement uses TRBV27 and TRBJ1-1, with a weak D call TRBD1 (5 bases). Per the germline V gene, CDR1 is MNHEY and CDR2 is SMNVEV (reference sequence). The CDR3 spans 16 residues. V lost 1 base, J lost 3 bases, and 15 bases lay in between. The CDR3 DNA is TGTGCCAGCAGTTTATGGGGGGGAAGGATGGACACTGAAGCTTTCTTT. Translated: CASSLWGGRMDTEAFF.

The genes are TRBV10-3 and TRBJ2-7; perhaps TRBD1 as D (5 bases). V lost 3 bases and J lost 2, with 11 bases in between. From germline, CDR1 is ENHRY and CDR2 SYGVKD. The CDR3 totals 14 residues. Here the CDR3 reads CAISDSRATYEQYF. The CDR3, as DNA: TGTGCCATCAGTGATTCCAGGGCTACCTACGAGCAGTACTTC.

The CDR3 DNA is TGTGCCAGCAGCTTTGCGAATCAGGAAGTAGGTACAGATACGCAGTATTTT. Translating gives CASSFANQEVGTDTQYF. The rearrangement uses TRBV11-2 and TRBJ2-3; D gene ambiguous. This CDR3 spans 17 amino acids. V lost 3 bases to trimming and J lost 3 bases, with 19 bases between them. From germline, CDR1 is SGHAT and CDR2 FQNNGV. Supplemented by reference TRBV11-2 and TRBJ2-3, the full variable domain reads EAGVAQSPRYKIIEKRQSVAFWCNPISGHATLYWYQQILGQGPKLLIQFQNNGVVDDSQLPKDRFSAERLKGVDSTLKIQPAKLEDSAVYLCASSFANQEVGTDTQYFGPGTRLTVL.

The chain combines TRBV2 with TRBJ1-3; tentative D call: TRBD1 (6 bases). CDR3 length: 15 residues. Germline V lookup: CDR1 SNHLY, CDR2 FYNNEI. V was cut by 6 bases and J by 3 bases, with 15 bases left in between. CDR3 in DNA: TGTGCCAGCAGAGGGGGGGTTATGAGTGGAAACACCATATATTTT. This translates into CASRGGVMSGNTIYF.

This rearrangement joins TRBV11-2 to TRBJ1-1, with a weak D call TRBD1 (5 bases). CDR1 SGHAT and CDR2 FQNNGV come from the germline V gene. V was pared by 3 bases and J by 6 bases, with 17 bases between. This CDR3 is built from 15 residues. The CDR3 coding sequence is TGTGCCAGCAGCTTTGCCATTGCCGCGGGGCCTGAAGCTTTCTTT. Translating gives CASSFAIAAGPEAFF.

The chain joins TRBV10-3 to TRBJ2-5, with TRBD2 matching over 14 bases. The V and J ends lost 0 bases and 1 base, in that order; junction bases with no gene match: 4. This CDR3 comprises 18 residues. The germline V gene has CDR1 ENHRY and CDR2 SYGVKD. CDR3 DNA: TGTGCCATCAGTGAGTCTGGGACTAGCGGGGGACCCCAAGAGACCCAGTACTTC. Its protein is CAISESGTSGGPQETQYF.

The chain couples TRBV18 to TRBJ1-5; 10 bases are shared with TRBD1. Trimming cost V 0 bases and J 6 bases; bases outside gene matches: 2. The CDR3 contains 15 residues. The germline CDR1 and CDR2 sequences are KGHSH and LQKENI. CDR3 protein: CASSPPWTGGQPQHF. In DNA, the CDR3 is TGTGCCAGCTCACCACCGTGGACAGGGGGTCAGCCCCAGCATTTT.

CDR3 loop: CAWKPKGAKDTQYF. CDR3 nucleotide sequence: TGTGCCTGGAAGCCGAAGGGGGCTAAAGATACGCAGTATTTT. This chain connects TRBV30 to TRBJ2-3, with 7 bases matching TRBD1. CDR3 size: 14 residues. The germline CDR1 and CDR2 sequences are GTSNPN and SVGIG (reference sequence). J was trimmed by 5 bases and V by 4 bases; bases with no gene match: 9.

The chain carries TRBV19 and TRBJ1-2; tentative D call: TRBD1 (5 bases). The CDR3 has 16 amino acids. Per the germline V gene, CDR1 is LNHDA and CDR2 is SQIVND (reference sequence). The ends were cut back, 4 bases at V and 1 base at J, with 16 bases in the middle. CDR3 residues: CASSTIRGTGNYGYTF. Written as DNA, the CDR3 is TGTGCCAGTAGTACGATACGGGGGACTGGTAACTATGGCTACACCTTC.

V gene TRBV13 combines with J gene TRBJ2-1; the match to TRBD2 covers 9 bases. The CDR3 runs 16 residues. Per the germline V gene, CDR1 is PRHDT and CDR2 is FYEKMQ (reference sequence). V trimming: 1 base; J trimming: 10 bases; junction bases outside the gene matches: 11. Written as DNA, the CDR3 is TGTGCCAGCAGCTTAGAACTAGCGGGCTTCCGAAGGGAGCAGTTCTTC. This codes for CASSLELAGFRREQFF. Combining the CDR3 with reference TRBV13 and TRBJ2-1 gives the whole variable domain AAGVIQSPRHLIKEKRETATLKCYPIPRHDTVYWYQQGPGQDPQFLISFYEKMQSDKGSIPDRFSAQQFSDYHSELNMSSLELGDSALYFCASSLELAGFRREQFFGPGTRLTVL.

The chain is built from TRBV7-8 and TRBJ1-5; D not resolved. The germline CDR1 and CDR2 sequences are SGHVS and FQNEAQ. The CDR3 covers 15 residues. The ends were cut back, 2 bases at V and 3 bases at J, with 11 bases in the middle. CDR3 protein: CASSLLHSYNQPQHF. The CDR3 region has the DNA TGTGCCAGCAGCTTATTGCACAGTTACAATCAGCCCCAGCATTTT.

The chain recombines TRBV18 with TRBJ1-2; 8 positions match TRBD1. Germline V gene data show CDR1 as KGHSH and CDR2 as LQKENI. The CDR3 length is 15 residues. V trimming: 3 bases; J trimming: 5 bases; junction bases outside the gene matches: 8. CDR3 sequence (DNA): TGTGCCAGCTCACCCCCAGGGGGCCTTTTTTATGGCTACACCTTC. Its protein product is CASSPPGGLFYGYTF.

This chain connects TRBV4-1 to TRBJ2-1; D call uncertain. The CDR3 contains 16 residues. From germline, CDR1 is MGHRA and CDR2 YSYEKL. V lost 0 bases and J 0 bases, leaving 9 bases between the germline ends. The CDR3 DNA reads TGCGCCAGCAGCCAAGATCCCCTGAGCTCCTACAATGAGCAGTTCTTC. Encoded protein: CASSQDPLSSYNEQFF.

V and J are TRBV28 and TRBJ2-2, with D perhaps TRBD2 (6 bases). Trimming left V 3 bases short and J 7 bases short, with 18 bases between. Germline V gene sequence: CDR1 MDHEN, CDR2 SYDVKM. This CDR3 region has 16 residues. This CDR3 is CASSLAGMETGGELFF. CDR3 DNA sequence: TGTGCCAGCAGTTTGGCGGGGATGGAGACGGGCGGGGAGCTGTTTTTT.

To note about this clone: Other DNA sequences of this sample code for an identical CDR3. The chain carries TRBV9 and TRBJ1-1, with 11 bases lining up with TRBD1. With 2 bases clipped from V and 4 bases from J, the junction kept 1 base outside the gene matches. There are 14 residues in the CDR3. Germline-derived CDR1 and CDR2 are SGDLS and YYNGEE. The CDR3 nucleotides read TGTGCCAGCAGCGTCGGACAGGGGGCCACTGAAGCTTTCTTT. Translation gives CASSVGQGATEAFF.

This clone was detected once. This rearrangement joins TRBV30 to TRBJ2-2; 8 nucleotides line up with TRBD2. The germline V gene encodes CDR1 GTSNPN and CDR2 SVGIG (reference sequence). V lost 0 bases, J lost 10 bases, and 1 base stayed unmatched. This CDR3 comprises 12 residues. The CDR3 bases are TGTGCCTGGAGTGTAGCGGGGGCGGAGCTGTTTTTT. Protein product: CAWSVAGAELFF.

This chain links TRBV9 with TRBJ2-5, with 15 bases identical to TRBD2. V was pared by 4 bases and J by 5 bases, with 6 bases of the junction left unmatched. Germline CDR1 is SGDLS and CDR2 is YYNGEE. This CDR3 spans 16 amino acids. CDR3 coding DNA: TGTGCCAGCAGCCCCCGGACTAGCGGGGGGGCGGAGACCCAGTACTTC. It codes for CASSPRTSGGAETQYF.

The chain combines TRBV3-1 (or the pseudogene TRBV3-2) with TRBJ2-4, with unresolved D. From germline, CDR1 is LGHDT and CDR2 YNNKEL (reference sequence). Trimming cost V 0 bases and J 6 bases, with 6 bases left between them. The length of the CDR3 is 13 residues. CDR3 amino acids: CASSQDWRNIQYF. The DNA for the CDR3 is TGTGCCAGCAGCCAAGATTGGAGAAACATTCAGTACTTC.

This clone was detected only a few times. The gene calls are TRBV30 and TRBJ1-3; 8 bases are a match to TRBD1. The length of the CDR3 is 15 residues. V shed 2 bases, J shed 2 bases, and the junction held 5 bases outside the gene matches. Germline CDR1 reads GTSNPN; CDR2 reads SVGIG (reference sequence). DNA of the CDR3: TGTGCCTGGAGTACTGGACAGGGCCCTGGAAACACCATATATTTT. Its protein product is CAWSTGQGPGNTIYF.

This clone was seen once. This chain links TRBV21-1 with TRBJ2-3; the D call of TRBD2 is as the table states it, not checked on the DNA. TRBV21-1 is assigned pseudogene status. The CDR3 spans 17 residues. The CDR3 DNA is TGTGCCAGCAGCACACGAGAAGGGGGGGGCCTGACAGATACGCAGTATTTT. Residues: CASSTREGGGLTDTQYF.

V and J are TRBV18 and TRBJ2-3, with TRBD2 matching over 9 bases. CDR1 and CDR2 from the germline V gene are KGHSH and LQKENI. V shed 3 bases and J 0 bases; nucleotides not matched to a gene: 4. The CDR3 sequence is 16 residues long. CDR3 coding DNA: TGTGCCAGCTCACCTGAACTAGCGGGTAGCACAGATACGCAGTATTTT. Protein: CASSPELAGSTDTQYF.